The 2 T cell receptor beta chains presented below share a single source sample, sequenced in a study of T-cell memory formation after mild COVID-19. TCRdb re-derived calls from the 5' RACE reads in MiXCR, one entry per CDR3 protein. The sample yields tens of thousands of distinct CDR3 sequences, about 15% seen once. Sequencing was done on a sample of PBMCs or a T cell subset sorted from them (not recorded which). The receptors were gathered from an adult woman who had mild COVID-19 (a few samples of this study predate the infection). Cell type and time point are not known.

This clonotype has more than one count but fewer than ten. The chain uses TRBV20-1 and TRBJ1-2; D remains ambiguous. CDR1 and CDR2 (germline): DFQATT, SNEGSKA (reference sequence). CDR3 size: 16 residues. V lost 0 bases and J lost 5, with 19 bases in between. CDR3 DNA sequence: TGCAGTGCTAGAGATCGCCCCGTGTCGGGAGATTATGGCTACACCTTC. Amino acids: CSARDRPVSGDYGYTF.

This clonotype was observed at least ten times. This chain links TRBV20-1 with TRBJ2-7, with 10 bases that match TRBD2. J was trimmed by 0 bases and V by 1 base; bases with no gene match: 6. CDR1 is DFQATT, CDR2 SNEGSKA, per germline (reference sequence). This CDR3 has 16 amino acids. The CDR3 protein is CSARVGGLAYSYEQYF. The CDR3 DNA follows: TGCAGTGCTAGAGTTGGGGGACTAGCGTACTCCTACGAGCAGTACTTC.